This T cell receptor (beta chain) was sequenced for a study of blood T cell repertoires in COVID-19. Overall study context: Material from acute and convalescent COVID-19 was sourced from the United States, Italy and Spain.

Repertoires were generated with immunoSEQ multiplex PCR, while TCRdb's copy carries only in-frame clones and drops some. This sample has about 70,000 clones, with 86% found just once. J lost 7 bases, V lost 3 bases, and 7 bases had no gene match. Germline lookup yields CDR1 SGHRS and CDR2 YFSETQ. This CDR3 region has 16 residues. Sequenced sample: peripheral blood. The receptor's source is an older man with active COVID-19. The rearrangement links TRBV5-1 to TRBJ2-2; TRBD2 aligns across 12 bases. CDR3 amino acids: CASSSRLAGAGGELFF. CDR3 in DNA: TGCGCCAGCAGCTCCCGACTAGCGGGAGCGGGCGGGGAGCTGTTTTTT.